This T cell receptor beta chain was sequenced during a study of blood T cells in healthy people across ages. V gave up 10 bases and J gave up 3 bases, with 8 bases separating them. CDR3 length: 11 amino acids. At least ten counts were recorded for this clonotype. A second roughly 7 to 12 cycle PCR used barcoded and J-beta primers. Sequencing yielded, for each sample, at least 2.5 million paired-end reads carrying CDR3. TCRdb itself ran the 5' RACE reads through MiXCR, one entry per CDR3 protein. The sample contains roughly 1,700,000 distinct CDR3 sequences, 28% of which appear only once. The sample comprised blood. This clonotype was sampled from a woman in her 30s in good health. The chain couples TRBV12-3 or TRBV12-4 to TRBJ2-3, with no clear D. CDR3 in DNA: TGTGCCACAGGTTCGACAGATACGCAGTATTTT. The encoded protein is CATGSTDTQYF.